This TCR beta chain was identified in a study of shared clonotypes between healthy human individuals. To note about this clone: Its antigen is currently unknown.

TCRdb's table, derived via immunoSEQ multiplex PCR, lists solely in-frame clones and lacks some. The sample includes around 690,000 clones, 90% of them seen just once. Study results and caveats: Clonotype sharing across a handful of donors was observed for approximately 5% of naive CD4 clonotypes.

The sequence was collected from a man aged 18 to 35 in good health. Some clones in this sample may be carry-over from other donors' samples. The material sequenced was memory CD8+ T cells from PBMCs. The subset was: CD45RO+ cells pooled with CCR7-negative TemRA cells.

The CDR3 DNA reads as TGTGCCTGGAGTAGGGGACAGTGGGATATATACGTACCGGATTCACCCCTCCACTTT. This gives the protein CAWSRGQWDIYVPDSPLHF. V and J are TRBV30 and TRBJ1-6, with 7 bases fitting TRBD1. CDR3 length: 19 residues. With V trimmed by 2 bases and J by 8 bases, 21 bases remained unmatched. CDR1 GTSNPN and CDR2 SVGIG come from the germline V gene (reference sequence).